The sequence of this TCR beta chain was determined in a study of shared clonotypes between healthy human individuals. General study results and limits: Donor clonotype sharing was expected to depend on sequencing depth.

Investigators spread the genomic DNA of each subset evenly over several immunoSEQ plates. Only in-frame clones appear in the TCRdb table, and some are missing; sequencing was by immunoSEQ multiplex PCR. The sample has about 2.1 million clones, 85% to 95% seen once; the top ten hold under 2%. Cells designated naive CD8 were CD45RO-negative and were positively selected for CCR7, with terminally differentiated effector memory CD45RA+ cells excluded. Each donor was a Caucasian adult residing in Nashville, Tennessee. About this clone itself: Its antigen is as yet unknown.

Trimming removed 4 bases from V and 4 bases from J; junction bases left unmatched: 19. The germline V gene encodes CDR1 SGHVS and CDR2 FQNEAQ. The CDR3 length is 19 residues. Sequencing was done on a sample of naive CD8+ T cells from PBMCs. V and J are TRBV7-8 and TRBJ1-2; TRBD1 agrees at 9 bases. This TCR was sampled from a man aged 18-30 years in good health. Some clones in this sample may be carry-over from other donors' samples. Here the CDR3 DNA reads TGTGCCAGCAGCTCCAGATACCCCGAACAGGGGGCCCCGCGCTATGGCTACACCTTC. This encodes CASSSRYPEQGAPRYGYTF.